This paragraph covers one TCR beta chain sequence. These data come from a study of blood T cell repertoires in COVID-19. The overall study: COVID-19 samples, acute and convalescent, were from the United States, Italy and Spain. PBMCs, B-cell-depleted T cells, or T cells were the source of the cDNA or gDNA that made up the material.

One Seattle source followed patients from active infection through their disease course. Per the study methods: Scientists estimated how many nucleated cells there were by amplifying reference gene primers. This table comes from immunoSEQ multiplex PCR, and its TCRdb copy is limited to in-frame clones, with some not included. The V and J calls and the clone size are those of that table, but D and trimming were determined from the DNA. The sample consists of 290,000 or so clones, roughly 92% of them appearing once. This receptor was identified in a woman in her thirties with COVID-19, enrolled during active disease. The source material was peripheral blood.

The CDR3 spells CASSLVTAGGSNEQFF. As DNA, the CDR3 is TGCGCCAGCAGCTTGGTTACAGCGGGAGGGAGCAATGAGCAGTTCTTC. The V call is TRBV5-1, the J call TRBJ2-1, with 10 bases matching TRBD2. V lost 0 bases to trimming and J lost 6 bases; unmatched junction nucleotides: 6. CDR3 size: 16 residues. Per germline, CDR1 SGHRS and CDR2 YFSETQ.